Described below is a single T cell receptor (beta chain) sequence and its context. This entry comes from a study of T-cell memory formation after mild COVID-19. TCRdb reanalysed the 5' RACE reads using MiXCR and keeps one entry per CDR3 protein. Among roughly 240,000 distinct CDR3 sequences listed, 15% to 20% were seen once. The CDR3 has 15 residues. CDR1 is LGHDT and CDR2 is YNNKEL in the germline V gene (reference sequence). The V gene end was trimmed by 1 base and the J gene end by 5 bases; junction bases not matched to a gene: 3. V and J are TRBV3-1 and TRBJ1-5; 9 bases map to TRBD1. The receptor's source is a man aged 18 to 35 who had mild COVID-19 (a few samples of this study predate the infection). Cell type and time point are not known. Sequenced input: PBMCs or a T cell subset sorted from them (not recorded which). CDR3 region: CASSQGTGADQPQHF. CDR3 DNA sequence: TGTGCCAGCAGCCAAGGGACAGGGGCGGATCAGCCCCAGCATTTT. The complete variable domain, with remaining parts taken from reference TRBV3-1 and TRBJ1-5, reads DTAVSQTPKYLVTQMGNDKSIKCEQNLGHDTMYWYKQDSKKFLKIMFSYNNKELIINETVPNRFSPKSPDKAHLNLHINSLELGDSAVYFCASSQGTGADQPQHFGDGTRLSIL.